Presented here are 8 T cell receptor beta chains from one specimen sequenced in a study of blood T cells in healthy people across ages. A second PCR, run for about 6 to 11 cycles, used a sample-barcoded 5' primer plus a J-beta primer mix. From the 5' RACE reads, TCRdb called clonotypes with MiXCR, one entry per CDR3 protein. In the table there are around 790,000 distinct CDR3 sequences, around 45% of which are singletons. Sequenced sample: blood. These receptors were taken from a man in his 60s in good health.

This chain uses TRBV29-1 with TRBJ2-5; 7 bases match TRBD1. Germline V CDR1 and CDR2: SQVTM, ANQGSEA. The CDR3 totals 14 residues. The J segment lost 6 bases and the V segment lost 6 bases, leaving 13 bases of the junction unmatched. Written as DNA, the CDR3 is TGCAGCGTCGCTTTCTCGGGACAGCCACAGACCCAGTACTTC. It translates to CSVAFSGQPQTQYF.

This clonotype was seen only a few times. This chain connects TRBV4-3 to TRBJ2-5; D possibly matches TRBD1 or TRBD2 (5 bases each). The length of the CDR3 is 15 residues. CDR1 and CDR2 (germline): LGHNA, YSLEER. V was pared by 0 bases and J by 8 bases, with 16 bases between. DNA of the CDR3: TGCGCCAGCAGCCAAGATACCGGGACCCAGGACACCCAGTACTTC. Its translation is CASSQDTGTQDTQYF.

This clonotype was seen a few times. This chain joins TRBV7-2 and TRBJ2-1; 9 bases are a match to TRBD1. The germline V gene has CDR1 SGHTA and CDR2 FQGNSA. V was clipped by 3 bases and J by 9 bases; unmatched bases: 3. The CDR3 runs 13 residues. The CDR3 nucleotides are TGTGCCAGCAGCTTTACAGGGGGCAGTGAGCAGTTCTTC. It yields the protein CASSFTGGSEQFF.

The chain combines TRBV30 with TRBJ1-6, with 7 bases aligning to TRBD1. The germline V gene has CDR1 GTSNPN and CDR2 SVGIG (reference sequence). The V gene end was trimmed by 0 bases and the J gene end by 9 bases; junction bases not matched to a gene: 5. The CDR3 has 14 amino acids. In DNA form, the CDR3 reads TGTGCCTGGAGTGTTAGCAGGGGGTTTTCACCCCTCCACTTT. It specifies CAWSVSRGFSPLHF.

The genes are TRBV7-2 and TRBJ2-1, with D perhaps matching TRBD1 or TRBD2 (6 bases each). Looked up from germline, CDR1 is SGHTA and CDR2 is FQGNSA. Trimming shortened V by 6 bases and J by 10 bases, and 19 bases separated the two germline ends. This CDR3 is 14 amino acids long. Here the CDR3 reads CASSSRGLTYEQFF. CDR3 sequence (DNA): TGTGCCAGCAGTTCCCGGGGGCTCACCTACGAGCAGTTCTTC.

The rearrangement uses TRBV7-2 and TRBJ2-5; tentatively, D is TRBD1 or TRBD2 (5 bases each). Trimming took 2 bases from V and 5 from J, leaving 21 bases between them. The CDR3 runs 17 residues. The germline V gene has CDR1 SGHTA and CDR2 FQGNSA. The CDR3 loop is CASSLSRRPEWGETQYF. CDR3 nucleotides: TGTGCCAGCAGCTTAAGCCGTCGGCCGGAATGGGGGGAGACCCAGTACTTC. Full variable domain (rest looked up from reference TRBV7-2 and TRBJ2-5): GAGVSQSPSNKVTEKGKDVELRCDPISGHTALYWYRQSLGQGLEFLIYFQGNSAPDKSGLPSDRFSAERTGGSVSTLTIQRTQQEDSAVYLCASSLSRRPEWGETQYFGPGTRLLVL.

This chain links TRBV10-2 with TRBJ1-6; maybe TRBD1 (5 bases). V gave up 3 bases and J gave up 5 bases, with 5 bases separating them. Germline CDR1 reads WSHSY; CDR2 reads SAAADI. There are 13 residues in the CDR3. The CDR3 here is CASSEQDNSPLHF. CDR3 DNA: TGCGCCAGCAGTGAACAGGATAATTCACCCCTCCACTTT.

This clonotype has only a few counts. The chain is built from TRBV12-3 or TRBV12-4 and TRBJ2-4, with D possibly being TRBD1 (5 bases). The V gene lost 6 bases and the J gene lost 0 bases, with 15 bases spanning the gap. There are 16 residues in the CDR3. The CDR3 protein is CASSPTGLLAKNIQYF. CDR3 DNA: TGTGCCAGCAGCCCTACAGGCTTACTAGCCAAAAACATTCAGTACTTC.